The sequence of this T cell receptor (beta chain) was determined in a study of shared clonotypes between healthy human individuals. This CDR3 is built from 14 residues. CDR1 is GTSNPN and CDR2 is SVGIG in the germline V gene (reference sequence). V lost 0 bases and J lost 4; bases outside the gene matches: 0. The method was immunoSEQ multiplex PCR; TCRdb's version includes in-frame clones alone and lacks a portion of them. The table shows roughly 300,000 clones, with over 75% occurring only once. The source is a young man in good health. The sequencing input was memory CD8+ T cells sorted from blood. The subset is: CD45RO+ cells pooled with CCR7-negative TemRA cells. V usage is TRBV30 and J usage is TRBJ2-7; 13 nucleotides line up with TRBD2. In DNA form, the CDR3 reads TGTGCCTGGAGTGTACTAGCGGGAGGGTACGAGCAGTACTTC. It translates to CAWSVLAGGYEQYF. Full variable domain (remainder filled in from reference TRBV30 and TRBJ2-7): SQTIHQWPATLVQPVGSPLSLECTVEGTSNPNLYWYRQAAGRGLQLLFYSVGIGQISSEVPQNLSASRPQDRQFILSSKKLLLSDSGFYLCAWSVLAGGYEQYFGPGTRLTVT.